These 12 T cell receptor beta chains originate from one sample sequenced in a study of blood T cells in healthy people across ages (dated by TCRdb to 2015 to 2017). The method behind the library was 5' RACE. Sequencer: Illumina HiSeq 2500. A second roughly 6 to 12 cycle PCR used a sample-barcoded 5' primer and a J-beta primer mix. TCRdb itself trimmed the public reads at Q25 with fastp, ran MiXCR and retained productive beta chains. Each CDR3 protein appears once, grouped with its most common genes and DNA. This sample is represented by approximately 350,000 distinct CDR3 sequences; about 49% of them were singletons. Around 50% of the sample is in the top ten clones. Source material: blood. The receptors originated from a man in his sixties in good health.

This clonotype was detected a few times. The DNA of the CDR3 is TGTGCCAGCTCACCCCAGGTACTAGCGGGAGTATCTGGGGCCAACGTCCTGACTTTC. Protein: CASSPQVLAGVSGANVLTF. This chain joins TRBV18 and TRBJ2-6; 11 nucleotides agree with TRBD2. The V gene's germline CDR1 is KGHSH and CDR2 LQKENI. With 3 bases clipped from V and 1 base from J, the junction kept 8 bases outside the gene matches. The CDR3 is 19 amino acids.

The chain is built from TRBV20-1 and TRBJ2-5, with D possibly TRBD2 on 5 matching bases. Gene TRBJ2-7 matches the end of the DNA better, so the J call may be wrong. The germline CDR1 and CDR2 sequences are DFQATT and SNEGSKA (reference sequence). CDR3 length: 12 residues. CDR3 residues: CSASASWGEQYF. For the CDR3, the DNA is TGCAGTGCTAGTGCTAGCTGGGGCGAGCAGTACTTC.

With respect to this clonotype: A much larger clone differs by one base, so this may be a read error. The CDR3 region is CAGSLGQGTTGELFF. Here the CDR3 DNA reads TGTGCCGGCAGCCTGGGACAGGGGACGACCGGGGAGCTGTTTTTT. The V gene is TRBV14, the J gene TRBJ2-2, with TRBD1 identical over 10 bases. The CDR3 runs 15 residues. In germline, CDR1 is SGHDN, CDR2 FVKESK. The full variable domain, with the rest looked up from reference TRBV14 and TRBJ2-2, is EAGVTQFPSHSVIEKGQTVTLRCDPISGHDNLYWYRRVMGKEIKFLLHFVKESKQDESGMPNNRFLAERTGGTYSTLKVQPAELEDSGVYFCAGSLGQGTTGELFFGEGSRLTVL.

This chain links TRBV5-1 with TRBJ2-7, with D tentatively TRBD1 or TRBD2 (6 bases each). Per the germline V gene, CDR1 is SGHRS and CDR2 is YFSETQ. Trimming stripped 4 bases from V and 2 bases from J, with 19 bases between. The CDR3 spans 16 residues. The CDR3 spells CASSTDGSRGPYEQYF. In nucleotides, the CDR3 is TGCGCCAGCAGCACTGACGGGAGTCGGGGGCCCTACGAGCAGTACTTC.

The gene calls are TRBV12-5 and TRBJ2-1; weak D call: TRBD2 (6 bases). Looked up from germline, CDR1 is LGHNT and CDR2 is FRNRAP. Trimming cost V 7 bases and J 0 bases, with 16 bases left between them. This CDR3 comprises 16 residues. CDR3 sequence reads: CASARIPGDSYNEQFF. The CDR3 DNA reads TGTGCTAGTGCCCGGATCCCGGGGGACTCCTACAATGAGCAGTTCTTC.

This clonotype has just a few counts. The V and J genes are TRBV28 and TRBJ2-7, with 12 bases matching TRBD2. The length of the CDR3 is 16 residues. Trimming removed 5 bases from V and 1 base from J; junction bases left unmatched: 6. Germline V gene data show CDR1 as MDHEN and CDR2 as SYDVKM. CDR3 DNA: TGTGCCAGCAGTGTGACTAGCGGGAGCAAGTCCTACGAGCAGTACTTC. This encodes CASSVTSGSKSYEQYF.

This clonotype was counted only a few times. The DNA for the CDR3 is TGCAGTGCTAGGAAGTCTTCCGGCAGGGGCAACTATGGCTACACCTTC. Its translation is CSARKSSGRGNYGYTF. The genes are TRBV20-1 and TRBJ1-2; the D gene is possibly TRBD1 (6 bases). From germline, CDR1 is DFQATT and CDR2 SNEGSKA (reference sequence). V was cut by 3 bases and J by 2 bases, with 19 bases left in between. The CDR3 loop spans 16 amino acids.

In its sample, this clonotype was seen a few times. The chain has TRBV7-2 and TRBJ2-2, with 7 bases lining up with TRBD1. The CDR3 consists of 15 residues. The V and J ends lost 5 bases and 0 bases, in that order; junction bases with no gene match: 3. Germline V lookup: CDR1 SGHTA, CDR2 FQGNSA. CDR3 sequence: CASSRDRANTGELFF. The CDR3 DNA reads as TGTGCCAGCAGCCGGGACAGAGCGAACACCGGGGAGCTGTTTTTT.

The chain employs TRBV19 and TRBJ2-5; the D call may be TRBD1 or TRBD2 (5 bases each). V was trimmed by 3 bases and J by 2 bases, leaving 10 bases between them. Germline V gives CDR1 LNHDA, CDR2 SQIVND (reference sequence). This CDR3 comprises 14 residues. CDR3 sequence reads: CASSIGDQQETQYF. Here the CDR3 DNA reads TGTGCCAGTAGTATCGGGGACCAACAAGAGACCCAGTACTTC.

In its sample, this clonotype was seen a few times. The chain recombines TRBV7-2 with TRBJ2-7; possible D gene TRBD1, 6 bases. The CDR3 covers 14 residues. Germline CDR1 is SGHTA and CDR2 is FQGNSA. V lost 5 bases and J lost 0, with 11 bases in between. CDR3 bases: TGTGCCAGCAGCCGGACAGAGGCCTCCTACGAGCAGTACTTC. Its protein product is CASSRTEASYEQYF.

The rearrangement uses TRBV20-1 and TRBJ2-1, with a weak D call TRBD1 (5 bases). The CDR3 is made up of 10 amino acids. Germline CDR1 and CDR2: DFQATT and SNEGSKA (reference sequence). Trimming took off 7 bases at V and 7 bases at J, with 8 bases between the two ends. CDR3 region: CSVKGNEQFF. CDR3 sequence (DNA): TGCAGTGTTAAGGGGAATGAGCAGTTCTTC.

The CDR3 region is CASSLKGGETQYF. CDR3 sequence (DNA): TGTGCCAGCAGCTTGAAGGGAGGAGAGACCCAGTACTTC. The chain has TRBV7-2 and TRBJ2-5; D is perhaps TRBD2 (6 bases). The germline CDR1 and CDR2 sequences are SGHTA and FQGNSA. V was clipped by 3 bases and J by 4 bases, with 9 bases between them. The CDR3 is 13 residues long.